The 6 T cell receptor beta chains below all came from one sample that was sequenced in a study of Ad26.COV2.S vaccination and SARS-CoV-2 variants. The treatment is: roughly 20 received Ad26.COV2.S at low or high dose, single or two shots; 5 received placebo; per-sample allocation not given. It was on day 63 after the first vaccine or placebo injection that samples were taken. Method: immunoSEQ multiplex PCR; TCRdb's copy keeps in-frame clones and lacks some. The sample includes 300,000 to 450,000 clones, approximately 84% seen only once; the top ten take approximately 3.5%. This material consisted of peripheral blood, taken in a trial of Ad26.COV2.S vaccine versus placebo. Source of these receptors: a person between 18 and 59 years old who received the Ad26.COV2.S COVID-19 vaccine or a placebo.

V gene TRBV9 combines with J gene TRBJ2-1, with D unclear. This CDR3 spans 13 amino acids. Trimming shortened V by 3 bases and J by 5 bases, and 9 bases separated the two germline ends. Germline V gene data show CDR1 as SGDLS and CDR2 as YYNGEE. CDR3 region: CASSAGAHNEQFF. CDR3 DNA sequence: TGTGCCAGCAGCGCCGGCGCCCACAATGAGCAGTTCTTC.

The V call is TRBV15, the J call TRBJ2-7; D is uncertain. The germline gives CDR1 LNHNV, CDR2 YYDKDF (reference sequence). V was pared by 5 bases and J by 6 bases, with 17 bases between. The CDR3 extends over 14 amino acids. CDR3: CATSPRAGLREQYF. The DNA for the CDR3 is TGTGCCACCAGCCCCCGCGCCGGATTGCGCGAGCAGTACTTC.

To note about this clone: At one end, the junction sequence differs from germline, possibly due to a read error. The CDR3, as DNA: TGTGCTAGCAGCCTGAGCGGACAGAACACCGGGGAGCTGTTTTTT. This sequence encodes CASSLSGQNTGELFF. The chain uses TRBV7-7 and TRBJ2-2, with D perhaps being TRBD1 or TRBD2 (5 bases each). This CDR3 comprises 15 residues. Germline CDR1 SSHAT, CDR2 FNYEAQ (reference sequence). The full variable domain, in which reference TRBV7-7 and TRBJ2-2 provide the parts outside the CDR3, is GAGVSQSPRYKVTKRGQDVTLRCDPISSHATLYWYQQALGQGPEFLTYFNYEAQPDKSGLPSDRFSAERPEGSISTLTIQRTEQRDSAMYRCASSLSGQNTGELFFGEGSRLTVL.

V is TRBV11-2 and J is TRBJ1-5; no firm D call. Germline lookup yields CDR1 SGHAT and CDR2 FQNNGV. Trimming shortened V by 4 bases and J by 1 base, and 17 bases separated the two germline ends. The CDR3 extends over 17 amino acids. The CDR3 DNA follows: TGTGCCAGCAGCTCCTCGGTTATGGGAATAAGCAATCAGCCCCAGCATTTT. This codes for CASSSSVMGISNQPQHF.

The CDR3 loop reads CAISEVRDSEKLFF. CDR3 in DNA: TGTGCCATCAGTGAAGTCAGGGATAGTGAAAAACTGTTTTTT. The chain links TRBV10-3 to TRBJ1-4; a weak D match, TRBD1 (5 bases). Germline-derived CDR1 and CDR2 are ENHRY and SYGVKD. The V end was cut by 3 bases, the J end by 7 bases, with 12 bases between. The CDR3 is 14 residues long.

The V call is TRBV7-2, the J call TRBJ2-1; 7 bases fit TRBD2. CDR3 size: 16 residues. The V gene end was trimmed by 0 bases and the J gene end by 1 base; junction bases not matched to a gene: 3. CDR1 is SGHTA and CDR2 is FQGNSA in the germline V gene. CDR3 sequence (DNA): TGTGCCAGCAGCTTAGCGGGGGAGGGTTCCTACAATGAGCAGTTCTTC. Translated, it gives CASSLAGEGSYNEQFF.